These 17 T cell receptor beta chains were all obtained from the same sample, sequenced in a study of regulatory T cells in long-lasting Graves disease. Building of the TCR beta libraries involved iRepertoire HTBI primers and Arm-PCR of CDR3 regions. TCRdb used MiXCR to reprocess the multiplex PCR reads, holding one entry per CDR3 protein. This sample has more than 400,000 distinct CDR3 sequences, with around 15% found just once. The time point was: newly diagnosed GD, antithyroid drugs for less than 3 months. Extracted RNA from PBMCs served as the source of the TCR library. The same data also contributed to another study, on T cells in Graves' hyperthyroidism and ophthalmopathy.

Sequenced material: peripheral blood mononuclear cells (PBMCs), taken at new diagnosis, from a patient treated with antithyroid drugs. All receptors come from a woman aged 30 to 39 with Graves disease.

This clonotype was counted ten times or more. This sequence joins TRBV27 and TRBJ1-1; D may be TRBD1 (6 bases). The CDR3 is 14 residues long. V was clipped by 5 bases and J by 3 bases, with 13 bases between them. Germline V lookup: CDR1 MNHEY, CDR2 SMNVEV (reference sequence). The CDR3 nucleotides are TGTGCCAGCAGTCCTCAACAGGGTTACACTGAAGCTTTCTTT. Residues: CASSPQQGYTEAFF.

The table lists this clonotype with many counts. The V and J genes are TRBV6-1 and TRBJ1-5; 8 nucleotides align to TRBD1. The junction had 10 bases not matched to a gene; V was cut back by 0 bases and J by 6 bases. CDR3 size: 17 residues. Per germline, CDR1 MNHNS and CDR2 SASEGT. This CDR3 is CASSEAGPGTGGQPQHF. The CDR3 region has the DNA TGTGCCAGCAGTGAAGCTGGTCCAGGGACAGGCGGTCAGCCCCAGCATTTT.

This clonotype was recorded at least ten times. The chain combines TRBV5-1 with TRBJ2-2, with a possible D match to TRBD1 (5 bases). CDR1 is SGHRS, CDR2 YFSETQ, per germline. The CDR3 consists of 15 residues. V lost 0 bases to trimming and J lost 7 bases, with 13 bases between them. The CDR3 DNA is TGCGCCAGCAGCTTGGGCGACAGTGCAGGCGGGGAGCTGTTTTTT. It yields the protein CASSLGDSAGGELFF.

This clonotype was seen ten or more times. The chain carries TRBV29-1 and TRBJ2-7, with 8 bases identical to TRBD1. The CDR3 extends over 14 amino acids. Trimming took 6 bases from V and 2 from J; bases not matched to a gene: 9. CDR1 SQVTM and CDR2 ANQGSEA come from the germline V gene. The CDR3 spells CSVVRTGSPYEQYF. Here the CDR3 DNA reads TGCAGCGTGGTCCGGACAGGGAGCCCCTACGAGCAGTACTTC.

This clonotype was observed at least ten times. The rearrangement links TRBV7-2 to TRBJ2-1; tentative D call: TRBD1 (6 bases). Trimming took off 3 bases at V and 8 bases at J, with 17 bases between the two ends. Per germline, CDR1 SGHTA and CDR2 FQGNSA. The CDR3 covers 15 residues. The CDR3 nucleotides are TGTGCCAGCAGCTTCCCCCAGGGGACGATGTATGAGCAGTTCTTC. This gives the protein CASSFPQGTMYEQFF.

This clonotype appeared a few times. This rearrangement joins TRBV28 to TRBJ1-3; no definite D call. V was pared by 3 bases and J by 4 bases, with 10 bases between. Germline V gene sequence: CDR1 MDHEN, CDR2 SYDVKM. This CDR3 is built from 14 residues. DNA for the CDR3: TGTGCCAGCAGTTTCGGGGAAAAGGGAAACACCATATATTTT. Translation gives CASSFGEKGNTIYF.

This clonotype was picked up a small number of times. This chain links TRBV10-3 with TRBJ2-3; no reliable D call. The length of the CDR3 is 13 residues. Trimming removed 5 bases at V and 0 bases at J, with 6 bases between. The germline CDR1 and CDR2 sequences are ENHRY and SYGVKD. CDR3 in amino acids: CAISPESTDTQYF. The DNA for the CDR3 is TGTGCCATCAGTCCAGAGAGCACAGATACGCAGTATTTT.

CDR3 nucleotide sequence: TGTGCCAGCAGTGATCACCCCCCCTACGAGCAGTACTTC. Protein sequence: CASSDHPPYEQYF. The V and J genes are TRBV27 and TRBJ2-7, with D unclear. Trimming took off 5 bases at V and 2 bases at J, with 10 bases between the two ends. The germline V gene encodes CDR1 MNHEY and CDR2 SMNVEV (reference sequence). This CDR3 is built from 13 residues.

The rearrangement uses TRBV18 and TRBJ1-3, with D uncertain. In germline, CDR1 is KGHSH, CDR2 LQKENI. The CDR3 has 18 amino acids. The germline V and J ends were trimmed by 2 bases and 0 bases, with 17 bases remaining between them. The DNA for the CDR3 is TGTGCCAGCTCACCAGGAGGAGGACGCTACCGCTCTGGAAACACCATATATTTT. It codes for CASSPGGGRYRSGNTIYF.

This chain connects TRBV12-3 or TRBV12-4 to TRBJ2-1; D may be TRBD2 (5 bases). The germline V and J ends were trimmed by 6 bases and 8 bases, with 17 bases remaining between them. This CDR3 region has 14 residues. CDR3: CASSREPRDDEQFF. CDR3 coding DNA: TGTGCCAGCAGCCGGGAACCCCGTGACGATGAGCAGTTCTTC.

At least ten counts were recorded for this clonotype. J is TRBJ2-6 and V is TRBV6-1; D ambiguous. The CDR3 totals 15 residues. The V end lost 6 bases, the J end lost 4 bases, and 13 bases lay between the germline ends. Looked up from germline, CDR1 is MNHNS and CDR2 is SASEGT. The CDR3 reads CASSRAFSGANVLTF. Written as DNA, the CDR3 is TGTGCCAGCAGCCGGGCTTTTTCCGGGGCCAACGTCCTGACTTTC.

This clonotype was observed a few times. The rearrangement links TRBV20-1 to TRBJ2-7; TRBD2 matches at 10 bases. CDR1 and CDR2 from the germline V gene are DFQATT and SNEGSKA (reference sequence). J lost 1 base, V lost 3 bases, and 15 bases had no gene match. The CDR3 has 18 amino acids. The CDR3 DNA is TGCAGTGCTAGGCCCCGGGTAGCGGGAGGAACTCCTTCCTACGAGCAGTACTTC. As protein: CSARPRVAGGTPSYEQYF.

The sample holds many counts of this clonotype. The chain recombines TRBV7-8 with TRBJ2-7; TRBD2 aligns across 8 bases. V was pared by 5 bases and J by 0 bases, with 12 bases of the junction left unmatched. There are 17 residues in the CDR3. The germline V gene has CDR1 SGHVS and CDR2 FQNEAQ. In DNA, the CDR3 is TGTGCCAGCAGCCCTAGCTTATCGGGAGGGACCTCCTACGAGCAGTACTTC. Amino acid sequence: CASSPSLSGGTSYEQYF. Based on the CDR3 plus reference TRBV7-8 and TRBJ2-7, the full variable domain is GAGVSQSPRYKVAKRGQDVALRCDPISGHVSLFWYQQALGQGPEFLTYFQNEAQLDKSGLPSDRFFAERPEGSVSTLKIQRTQQEDSAVYLCASSPSLSGGTSYEQYFGPGTRLTVT.

This clonotype has a handful of counts. This rearrangement joins TRBV27 to TRBJ2-2, with 9 bases matching TRBD1. Per the germline V gene, CDR1 is MNHEY and CDR2 is SMNVEV (reference sequence). With V trimmed by 8 bases and J by 6 bases, 7 bases remained unmatched. The CDR3 extends over 14 amino acids. The CDR3 nucleotides are TGTGCCAGCGTTTATAGACAGGGGGCCGGGGAGCTGTTTTTT. Its protein product is CASVYRQGAGELFF.

This clonotype was recorded many times. The chain carries TRBV5-1 and TRBJ1-1; 7 bases map to TRBD1. V dropped 1 base and J dropped 5; count of bases not matched to a gene: 5. The CDR3 covers 14 residues. Germline V gives CDR1 SGHRS, CDR2 YFSETQ. In DNA, the CDR3 is TGCGCCAGCAGCTTGCGACAGGGCGGTACTGAAGCTTTCTTT. The encoded protein is CASSLRQGGTEAFF.

At least ten counts were recorded for this clonotype. This chain uses TRBV6-1 with TRBJ1-2; D is possibly TRBD1 (5 bases). The CDR3 runs 13 residues. The germline V gene has CDR1 MNHNS and CDR2 SASEGT. Between the trimmed V and J ends, which lost 6 bases and 2 bases, there was a span of 10 bases. As DNA, the CDR3 is TGTGCCAGCAGATATGGGGGGAACTATGGCTACACCTTC. It yields the protein CASRYGGNYGYTF.

Turning to this clonotype: This likely traces to a read error, being one base from a far larger clone. The chain uses TRBV11-2 and TRBJ2-3; D is unclear. Trimming took off 4 bases at V and 2 bases at J, with 10 bases between the two ends. This CDR3 is built from 14 residues. Germline loops: CDR1 SGHAT, CDR2 FQNNGV. CDR3: CASSSDGSTDTQYF. The DNA of the CDR3 is TGTGCCAGCAGCTCGGACGGTTCCACAGATACGCAGTATTTT.